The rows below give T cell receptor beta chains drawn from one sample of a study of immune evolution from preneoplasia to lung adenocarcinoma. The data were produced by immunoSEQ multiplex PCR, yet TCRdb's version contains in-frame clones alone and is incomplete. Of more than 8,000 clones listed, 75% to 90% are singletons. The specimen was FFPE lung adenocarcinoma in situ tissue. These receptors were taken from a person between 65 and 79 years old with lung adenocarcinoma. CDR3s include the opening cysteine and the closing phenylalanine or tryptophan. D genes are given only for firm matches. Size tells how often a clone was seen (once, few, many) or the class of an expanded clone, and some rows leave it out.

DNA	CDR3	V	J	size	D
TGTGCCAGCAGCAAAGGAAGAGCAAGCTCTGGAAACACCATATATTTT	CASSKGRASSGNTIYF	TRBV21-1	TRBJ1-3	-	-
TGTGCCAGCAGCCTCGGGCGGCAGCGGGCCAACTATGGCTACACCTTC	CASSLGRQRANYGYTF	TRBV11-2	TRBJ1-2	-	-
TGCGCCAGCAGGACAACTAGGTCGCCCTACAATGAGCAGTTCTTC	CASRTTRSPYNEQFF	TRBV10-2	TRBJ2-1	-	-
TGTGCCAGCAAAAAAGGGCAGATGAATTCACCCCTCCACTTT	CASKKGQMNSPLHF	TRBV6-5	TRBJ1-6	-	-
TGTGCCAGCAACGGGGCAGACAATCAGCCCCAGCATTTT	CASNGADNQPQHF	TRBV2	TRBJ1-5	-	-
TGCGCCAGCAGCTCTCATGAGATGGGGGGCGAGGGCTACACCTTC	CASSSHEMGGEGYTF	TRBV5-1	TRBJ1-2	-	-
TGTGCCAGCAGTTTACTCCCCGGGACTTTCGAAAACATTCAGTACTTC	CASSLLPGTFENIQYF	TRBV6-6	TRBJ2-4	few	-
TGTGCCAGCAGCCGGGACCGACAAGAGACCCAGTACTTC	CASSRDRQETQYF	TRBV2	TRBJ2-5	-	-
TGTGCCAGCAGCCCAAACACAGATACGCAGTATTTT	CASSPNTDTQYF	TRBV7-9	TRBJ2-3	-	-
TGCAGCGTCTCCGGGACAGGGGGACATGAGCAGTTCTTC	CSVSGTGGHEQFF	TRBV29-1	TRBJ2-1	-	TRBD1
TGTGCCAGCAGTCGACAGGGAAACTATGGCTACACCTTC	CASSRQGNYGYTF	TRBV27	TRBJ1-2	-	TRBD1